Listed below are T cell receptor beta chains from one sample, sequenced in a study of blood T cell repertoires in COVID-19. Only in-frame clones appear in the TCRdb table, and some are missing; sequencing was by immunoSEQ multiplex PCR. The table has about 180,000 clones, roughly 86% seen once. Sequencing input: peripheral blood. The receptors shown here come from a woman in her fifties or sixties with acute or convalescent COVID-19. The CDR3 runs from the conserved cysteine through the conserved F or W. D genes are given only for firm matches. Not every row has a clone size; where given, it reads once, few, many or a size class.

TRBV19	TRBJ1-1	-	-	TGTGCCAGTAGTATTATCGGGGGTGAAGCTTTCTTT	CASSIIGGEAFF
TRBV29-1	TRBJ1-2	-	-	TGCAGCGTTGACGACGGACATGTCTATGGCTACACCTTC	CSVDDGHVYGYTF
TRBV19	TRBJ2-7	TRBD1	-	TGTGCCAGTAGTTCGCCCGGGGACAGAGTTCCCTACGAGCAGTACTTC	CASSSPGDRVPYEQYF
TRBV4-2	TRBJ1-2	TRBD1	-	TGTGCCAGCAGCCAAGGGGACAGGGGCTATGGCTACACCTTC	CASSQGDRGYGYTF
TRBV5-1	TRBJ1-5	-	-	TGCGCCAGCAGCGAGGGGAGGGAAGCGGATCAGCCCCAGCATTTT	CASSEGREADQPQHF
TRBV5-5	TRBJ1-3	-	-	TGTGCCAGCAGCTTGAACTTCTCCCCTGGAAACACCATATATTTT	CASSLNFSPGNTIYF
TRBV4-3	TRBJ1-2	-	-	TGCGCCAGCAGCCTCCTTGGGGGCGGCTATGGCTACACCTTC	CASSLLGGGYGYTF
TRBV2	TRBJ1-2	-	-	TGTGCCAGCAGTGAAGCTCCCAGATCGGGGGGCCTTGGCTACACCTTC	CASSEAPRSGGLGYTF
TRBV7-2	TRBJ2-7	-	-	TGTGCCAGCAGCTCCGGGGATCCCGCGTCCTACGAGCAGTACTTC	CASSSGDPASYEQYF
TRBV5-5	TRBJ2-1	-	-	TGTGCCAGCAGCTTGGGAGGTTCCTACAATGAGCAGTTCTTC	CASSLGGSYNEQFF
TRBV10-3	TRBJ2-7	-	once	TGTGCCATCAGTGGGACAGCCTACGAGCAGTACTTC	CAISGTAYEQYF
TRBV11-2	TRBJ1-1	TRBD1	-	TGTGCCAGCAGCTCCCGGGACAGGGGAGGAACTGAAGCTTTCTTT	CASSSRDRGGTEAFF
TRBV19	TRBJ1-6	-	-	TGTGCCAGTAGGGGCGCGGGGGCCACCTATAATTCACCCCTCCACTTT	CASRGAGATYNSPLHF
TRBV7-2	TRBJ2-3	TRBD2	-	TGTGCCAGCAGCTCCAGACTAGCGGGCACAGATACGCAGTATTTT	CASSSRLAGTDTQYF
TRBV5-1	TRBJ1-2	TRBD1	-	TGCGCCAGCAGCCGCATGGGGACAGGGGGCGCAGAATCCTATGGCTACACCTTC	CASSRMGTGGAESYGYTF
TRBV6-5	TRBJ2-1	-	-	TGTGCCAGCAGTTCCCCTTTGGGGGGGGCGAACAATGAGCAGTTCTTC	CASSSPLGGANNEQFF
TRBV18	TRBJ1-1	-	once	TGTGCCAGCTCACCACCGGCGACACCTAACACTGAAGCTTTCTTT	CASSPPATPNTEAFF
TRBV11-3	TRBJ1-4	-	-	TGTGCCAGCAGACCTCGGGACACCTATGAAAAACTGTTTTTT	CASRPRDTYEKLFF
TRBV3-1/TRBV3-2	TRBJ2-5	TRBD2	-	TGTGCCAGCAGCCAATTTGCGGGAGGCCCTGAGACCCAGTACTTC	CASSQFAGGPETQYF
TRBV12-1	TRBJ1-6	-	-	TGTGCCAGCAGCTTAAACAGGGGGGAGAGGTCACCCCTCCACTTT	CASSLNRGERSPLHF
TRBV15	TRBJ1-3	-	-	TGTGCCACCAGCAGAGACCCGGGACTTCACTCTGGAAACACCATATATTTT	CATSRDPGLHSGNTIYF
TRBV6-2/TRBV6-3	TRBJ2-5	-	-	TGTGCCAGCAGCCCAGACCAGGGTTGGGAGACCCAGTACTTC	CASSPDQGWETQYF
TRBV4-3	TRBJ2-3	-	-	TGCGCCAGCAGCCCCAACCCAGGGTCGGGTGCAGATACGCAGTATTTT	CASSPNPGSGADTQYF
TRBV7-8	TRBJ1-5	TRBD1	once	TGTGCCAGCAGCTTACAGGGGGATCAGCCCCAGCATTTT	CASSLQGDQPQHF
TRBV19	TRBJ1-1	-	-	TGTGCCAGTAGTATCCAGGGAGGAAAGCAGACTGAAGCTTTCTTT	CASSIQGGKQTEAFF
TRBV18	TRBJ2-3	-	many	TGTGCCAGCTCACCATTTGGAGGGAGTCCAGATACGCAGTATTTT	CASSPFGGSPDTQYF
TRBV18	TRBJ2-3	-	once	TGTGCCAGCTCACCCGAACAGCTCGATACGCAGTATTTT	CASSPEQLDTQYF
TRBV18	TRBJ1-5	-	-	TGTGCCAGCTCACCACTGTACCAGATGAATCAGCCCCAGCATTTT	CASSPLYQMNQPQHF
TRBV7-2	TRBJ2-5	-	once	TGTGCCAGCAGCCCCGTTGGGGCCGCGTTAGAGACCCAGTACTTC	CASSPVGAALETQYF
TRBV3-1/TRBV3-2	TRBJ2-1	TRBD1	-	TGTGCCAACAGCCACTTGGGACAGGGAAGATACAATGAGCAGTTCTTC	CANSHLGQGRYNEQFF
TRBV19	TRBJ2-3	-	-	TGTGCCAGTAGTATGGACACTTCTAGCACAGATACGCAGTATTTT	CASSMDTSSTDTQYF
TRBV11-3	TRBJ2-7	-	-	TGTGCCAGCAGCTTAGGATCGACAGAGATCTACGAGCAGTACTTC	CASSLGSTEIYEQYF
TRBV30	TRBJ1-2	-	-	TGTGCCTGGAGTGCACAAACGACAGGCGATGGCTACACCTTC	CAWSAQTTGDGYTF
TRBV5-4	TRBJ1-2	-	-	TGTGCCAGCAGCAATATCAACAATAACTATGGCTACACCTTC	CASSNINNNYGYTF
TRBV29-1	TRBJ2-5	TRBD2	-	TGCAGCGTTCAACCGGGACTAGCTAAGGACCTCGAGACCCAGTACTTC	CSVQPGLAKDLETQYF
TRBV4-1	TRBJ1-6	-	-	TGCGCCAGCAGCCAAGGACCCCAACGGGTACCGAATTCACCCCTCCACTTT	CASSQGPQRVPNSPLHF
TRBV19	TRBJ1-4	TRBD1	-	TGTGCCAGTAGTCCAGGACAGGCTAGGAATGAAAAACTGTTTTTT	CASSPGQARNEKLFF
TRBV6-1	TRBJ1-1	-	-	TGTGCCAGCAGTGAAGGACTGGCTAACACTGAAGCTTTCTTT	CASSEGLANTEAFF
TRBV5-4	TRBJ1-2	TRBD1	-	TGTGCCACATCGGGACAGGCAATCTATGGCTACACCTTC	CATSGQAIYGYTF
TRBV4-1	TRBJ1-2	-	-	TGCGCCAGCAACCAAGTAGGTGCAGCGATCTATGGCTACACCTTC	CASNQVGAAIYGYTF
TRBV7-9	TRBJ2-3	TRBD2	-	TGTGCCAGCAGCTCCGGCGAGCGGGATTATCCAGATACGCAGTATTTT	CASSSGERDYPDTQYF
TRBV4-2	TRBJ2-3	TRBD2	-	TGTGCCAGCAGCCAAGATCCCCCTAGCGGGGGCACAGATACGCAGTATTTT	CASSQDPPSGGTDTQYF